The 13 T cell receptor beta chains presented below share a single source sample, sequenced in a study of shared clonotypes between healthy human individuals. Assay: immunoSEQ multiplex PCR; the TCRdb copy retains only in-frame clones and omits some. In the table there are about 1,900,000 clones, just under 95% of which are singletons. In the naive CD8 group, cells lacked CD45RO and were positively selected for CCR7, so terminally differentiated effector memory CD45RA+ cells were left out. Sequencing was done on a sample of naive CD8+ T cells sorted from blood. The source is a young man in good health.

The chain uses TRBV4-1 and TRBJ2-4, with 12 positions matching TRBD2. The CDR3 has 16 residues. V shed 4 bases and J 1 base; nucleotides not matched to a gene: 2. The V gene's germline CDR1 is MGHRA and CDR2 YSYEKL. The CDR3 sequence: CASSPLAGGAKNIQYF. CDR3 sequence (DNA): TGCGCCAGCAGCCCTCTAGCGGGGGGGGCCAAAAACATTCAGTACTTC.

About this clone itself: The sample carries other DNA sequences with the same CDR3. The rearrangement uses TRBV7-2 and TRBJ2-7; weak D call: TRBD1 (5 bases). The CDR3 is 13 amino acids. The germline CDR1 and CDR2 sequences are SGHTA and FQGNSA. Trimming took off 5 bases at V and 4 bases at J, with 12 bases between the two ends. For the CDR3, the DNA is TGTGCCAGCAGCCCGTGGGGCAGTTACGAGCAGTACTTC. Translated: CASSPWGSYEQYF.

With regard to this clone: The junction does not match germline at one end; this may be a read error. V is TRBV11-2 and J is TRBJ2-3; 9 nucleotides line up with TRBD2. The CDR3 is 13 residues long. The germline CDR1 and CDR2 sequences are SGHAT and FQNNGV. The CDR3 nucleotides are TGTGCCAGCAGCTTACTGCGGGGGGGGGATCGGCAGTTT. Translated, it gives CASSLLRGGDRQF.

The chain joins TRBV19 to TRBJ2-7; D is undetermined. Germline V lookup: CDR1 LNHDA, CDR2 SQIVND (reference sequence). This CDR3 has 14 amino acids. The V gene lost 5 bases and the J gene lost 0 bases, with 11 bases spanning the gap. The chain's CDR3 is CASSFRVSSYEQYF. In DNA form, the CDR3 reads TGTGCCAGTAGTTTCCGGGTCAGCTCCTACGAGCAGTACTTC.

This clone was picked up one time. The chain combines TRBV28 with TRBJ1-6; D gene uncertain. The V and J ends lost 11 bases and 8 bases respectively, with 19 bases between them. This CDR3 spans 14 amino acids. Germline-derived CDR1 and CDR2 are MDHEN and SYDVKM. CDR3 sequence (DNA): TGTGCCCGGTCGTATCACCAAAGCGATTCACCCCTCCACTTT. Translation: CARSYHQSDSPLHF.

This chain links TRBV9 with TRBJ1-3, with TRBD1 as a possible D gene (5 bases). The CDR3 has 15 residues. Germline-derived CDR1 and CDR2 are SGDLS and YYNGEE. V was shortened by 0 bases and J by 4 bases, with 11 bases between the two germline ends. CDR3 loop: CASSVDGAAGNTIYF. For the CDR3, the DNA is TGTGCCAGCAGCGTAGATGGGGCTGCCGGAAACACCATATATTTT.

The chain is built from TRBV2 and TRBJ2-5; 12 bases match TRBD2. Germline V lookup: CDR1 SNHLY, CDR2 FYNNEI. The J segment lost 1 base and the V segment lost 7 bases, leaving 7 bases of the junction unmatched. The CDR3 has 16 residues. As DNA, the CDR3 is TGTGCCAGCATCCAGACTAGCGGGGGCCCCCAAGAGACCCAGTACTTC. This translates into CASIQTSGGPQETQYF.

Details on this clone: Other DNA sequences of this sample code for an identical CDR3. The J gene is TRBJ2-3, the V gene TRBV6-1; D possibly corresponds to TRBD2 (6 bases). Germline loops: CDR1 MNHNS, CDR2 SASEGT. The CDR3 totals 15 residues. Trimming took 2 bases from V and 1 from J, leaving 10 bases between them. The CDR3 reads CASSERGWGTDTQYF. The CDR3 region has the DNA TGTGCCAGCAGTGAACGGGGGTGGGGCACAGATACGCAGTATTTT.

The rearrangement links TRBV13 to TRBJ1-2; 8 bases line up with TRBD1. Germline V CDR1 and CDR2: PRHDT, FYEKMQ (reference sequence). This CDR3 is built from 14 residues. V was clipped by 6 bases and J by 5 bases; unmatched bases: 8. Written as DNA, the CDR3 is TGTGCCAGCAGTCCGACAGGGGTGGTGTATGGCTACACCTTC. It yields the protein CASSPTGVVYGYTF.

The chain couples TRBV6-5 to TRBJ1-1, with D possibly being TRBD1 (6 bases). This CDR3 contains 15 residues. CDR1 and CDR2 from the germline V gene are MNHEY and SVGAGI. Trimming left V 1 base short and J 4 bases short, with 13 bases between. This chain's CDR3 is CASSYLEGGRTEAFF. CDR3 nucleotide sequence: TGTGCCAGCAGTTACTTGGAAGGGGGACGCACTGAAGCTTTCTTT.

The CDR3 nucleotides are TGTGCCAGCCATCCCACAGGACAAGAGACCCAGTACTTC. Its translation: CASHPTGQETQYF. The V gene is TRBV27, the J gene TRBJ2-5; maybe TRBD1 (5 bases). Germline V gives CDR1 MNHEY, CDR2 SMNVEV (reference sequence). This CDR3 region has 13 residues. V was shortened by 8 bases and J by 2 bases, with 12 bases between the two germline ends.

This clone came up once. The chain recombines TRBV6-6 with TRBJ1-4, with D unclear. Germline V lookup: CDR1 MNHNY, CDR2 SVGAGI (reference sequence). The CDR3 is made up of 14 amino acids. The V end was cut by 0 bases, the J end by 5 bases, with 7 bases between. In DNA, the CDR3 is TGTGCCAGCAGTTACTCCTCCGGGAATGAAAAACTGTTTTTT. It translates to CASSYSSGNEKLFF.

The V gene is TRBV13, the J gene TRBJ2-4; D ambiguous. This CDR3 is built from 13 residues. Germline CDR1 is PRHDT and CDR2 is FYEKMQ (reference sequence). V was clipped by 0 bases and J by 5 bases, with 5 bases between them. CDR3 sequence reads: CASSLGGENIQYF. For the CDR3, the DNA is TGTGCCAGCAGCTTAGGTGGCGAAAACATTCAGTACTTC.